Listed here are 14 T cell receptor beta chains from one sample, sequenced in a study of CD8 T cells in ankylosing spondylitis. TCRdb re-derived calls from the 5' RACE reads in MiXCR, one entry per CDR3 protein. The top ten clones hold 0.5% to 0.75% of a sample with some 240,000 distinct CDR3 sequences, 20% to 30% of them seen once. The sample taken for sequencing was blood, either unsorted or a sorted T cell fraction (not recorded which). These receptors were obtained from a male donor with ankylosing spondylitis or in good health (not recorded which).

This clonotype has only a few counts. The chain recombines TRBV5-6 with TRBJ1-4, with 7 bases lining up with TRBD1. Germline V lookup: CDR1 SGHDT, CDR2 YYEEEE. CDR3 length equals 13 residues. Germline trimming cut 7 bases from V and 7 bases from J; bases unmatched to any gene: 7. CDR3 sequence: CASRQGLFEKLFF. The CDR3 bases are TGTGCCAGCCGACAGGGCCTATTTGAAAAACTGTTTTTT.

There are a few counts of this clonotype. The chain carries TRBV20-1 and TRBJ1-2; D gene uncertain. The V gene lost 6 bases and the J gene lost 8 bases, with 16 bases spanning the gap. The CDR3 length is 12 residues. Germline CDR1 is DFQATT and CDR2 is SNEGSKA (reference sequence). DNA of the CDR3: TGCAGTGCGCCCCCCCCGGGCTGGGGCTACACCTTC. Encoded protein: CSAPPPGWGYTF.

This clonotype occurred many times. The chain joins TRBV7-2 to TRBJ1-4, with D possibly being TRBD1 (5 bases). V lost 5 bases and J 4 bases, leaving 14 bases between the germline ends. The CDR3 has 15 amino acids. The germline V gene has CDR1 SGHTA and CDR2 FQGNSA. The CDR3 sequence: CASSPAGMNNEKLFF. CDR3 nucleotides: TGTGCCAGCAGCCCGGCAGGGATGAATAATGAAAAACTGTTTTTT.

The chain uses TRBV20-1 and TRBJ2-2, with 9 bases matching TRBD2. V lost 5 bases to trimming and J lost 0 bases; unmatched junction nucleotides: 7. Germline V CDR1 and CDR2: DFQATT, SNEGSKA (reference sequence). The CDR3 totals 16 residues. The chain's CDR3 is CSARGGENTNTGELFF. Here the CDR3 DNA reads TGCAGTGCTCGCGGGGGGGAGAACACGAACACCGGGGAGCTGTTTTTT.

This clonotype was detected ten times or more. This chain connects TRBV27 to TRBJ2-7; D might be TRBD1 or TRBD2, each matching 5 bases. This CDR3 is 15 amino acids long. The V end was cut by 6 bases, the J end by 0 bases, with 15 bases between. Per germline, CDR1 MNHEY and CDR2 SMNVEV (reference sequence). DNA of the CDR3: TGTGCCAGCAGCTCGCGATGGGGGAGCTCCTACGAGCAGTACTTC. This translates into CASSSRWGSSYEQYF.

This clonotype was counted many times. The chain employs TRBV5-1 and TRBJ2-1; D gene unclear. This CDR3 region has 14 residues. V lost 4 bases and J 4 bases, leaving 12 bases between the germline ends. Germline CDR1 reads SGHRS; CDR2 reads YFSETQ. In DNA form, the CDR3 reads TGCGCCAGCAGCCTCCCAGAGGTATACAATGAGCAGTTCTTC. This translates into CASSLPEVYNEQFF.

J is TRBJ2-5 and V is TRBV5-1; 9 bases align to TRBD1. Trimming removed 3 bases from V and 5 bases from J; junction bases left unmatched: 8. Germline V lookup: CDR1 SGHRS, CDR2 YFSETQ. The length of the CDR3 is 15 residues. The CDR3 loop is CASSSDGTGSETQYF. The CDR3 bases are TGCGCCAGCAGCTCGGACGGGACAGGGAGTGAGACCCAGTACTTC. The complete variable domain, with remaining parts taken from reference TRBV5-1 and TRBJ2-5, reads KAGVTQTPRYLIKTRGQQVTLSCSPISGHRSVSWYQQTPGQGLQFLFEYFSETQRNKGNFPGRFSGRQFSNSRSEMNVSTLELGDSALYLCASSSDGTGSETQYFGPGTRLLVL.

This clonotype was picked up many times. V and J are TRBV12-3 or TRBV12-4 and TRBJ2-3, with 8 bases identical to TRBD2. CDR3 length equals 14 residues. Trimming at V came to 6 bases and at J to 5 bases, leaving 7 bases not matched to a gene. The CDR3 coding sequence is TGTGCCAGCAGCACGAGCGGGGGCTTAGATACGCAGTATTTT. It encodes CASSTSGGLDTQYF.

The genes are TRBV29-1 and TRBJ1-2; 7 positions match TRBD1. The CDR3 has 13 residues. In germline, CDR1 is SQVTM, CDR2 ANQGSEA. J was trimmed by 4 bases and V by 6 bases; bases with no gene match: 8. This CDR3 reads CSVGQTGVYGYTF. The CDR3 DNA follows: TGCAGCGTGGGACAGACCGGAGTCTATGGCTACACCTTC.

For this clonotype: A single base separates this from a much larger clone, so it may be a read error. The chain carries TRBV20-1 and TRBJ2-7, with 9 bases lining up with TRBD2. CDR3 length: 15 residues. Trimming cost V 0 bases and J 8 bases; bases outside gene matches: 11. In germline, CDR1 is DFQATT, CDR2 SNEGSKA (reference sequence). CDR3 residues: CSARDRSGGRRQQYF. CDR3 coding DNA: TGCAGTGCTAGAGATCGTAGCGGGGGAAGACGGCAGCAGTACTTC.

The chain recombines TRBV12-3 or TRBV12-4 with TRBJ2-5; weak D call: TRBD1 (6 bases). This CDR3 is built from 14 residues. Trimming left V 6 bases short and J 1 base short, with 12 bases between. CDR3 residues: CASRQGNLQETQYF. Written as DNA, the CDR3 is TGTGCCAGCAGACAGGGAAATCTCCAAGAGACCCAGTACTTC.

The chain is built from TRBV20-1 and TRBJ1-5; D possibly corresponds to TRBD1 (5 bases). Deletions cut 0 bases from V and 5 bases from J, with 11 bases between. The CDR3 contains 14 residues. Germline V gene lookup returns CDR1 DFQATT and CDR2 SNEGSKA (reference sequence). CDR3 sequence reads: CSARDVRTHQPQHF. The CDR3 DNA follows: TGCAGTGCTAGAGATGTGAGGACACATCAGCCCCAGCATTTT.

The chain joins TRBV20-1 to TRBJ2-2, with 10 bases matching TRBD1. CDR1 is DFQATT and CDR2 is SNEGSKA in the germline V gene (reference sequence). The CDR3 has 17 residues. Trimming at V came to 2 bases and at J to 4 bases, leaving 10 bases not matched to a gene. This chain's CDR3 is CSARRTGGRRTTGELFF. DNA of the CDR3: TGCAGTGCTAGAAGGACAGGGGGTCGCCGAACCACCGGGGAGCTGTTTTTT.

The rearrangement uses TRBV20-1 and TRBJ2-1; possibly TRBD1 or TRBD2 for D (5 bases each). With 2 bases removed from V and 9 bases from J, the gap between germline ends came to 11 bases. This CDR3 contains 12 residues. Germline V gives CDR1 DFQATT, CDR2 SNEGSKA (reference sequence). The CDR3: CSARLGRSEQFF. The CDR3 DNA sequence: TGCAGTGCTAGACTGGGACGGAGTGAGCAGTTCTTC.